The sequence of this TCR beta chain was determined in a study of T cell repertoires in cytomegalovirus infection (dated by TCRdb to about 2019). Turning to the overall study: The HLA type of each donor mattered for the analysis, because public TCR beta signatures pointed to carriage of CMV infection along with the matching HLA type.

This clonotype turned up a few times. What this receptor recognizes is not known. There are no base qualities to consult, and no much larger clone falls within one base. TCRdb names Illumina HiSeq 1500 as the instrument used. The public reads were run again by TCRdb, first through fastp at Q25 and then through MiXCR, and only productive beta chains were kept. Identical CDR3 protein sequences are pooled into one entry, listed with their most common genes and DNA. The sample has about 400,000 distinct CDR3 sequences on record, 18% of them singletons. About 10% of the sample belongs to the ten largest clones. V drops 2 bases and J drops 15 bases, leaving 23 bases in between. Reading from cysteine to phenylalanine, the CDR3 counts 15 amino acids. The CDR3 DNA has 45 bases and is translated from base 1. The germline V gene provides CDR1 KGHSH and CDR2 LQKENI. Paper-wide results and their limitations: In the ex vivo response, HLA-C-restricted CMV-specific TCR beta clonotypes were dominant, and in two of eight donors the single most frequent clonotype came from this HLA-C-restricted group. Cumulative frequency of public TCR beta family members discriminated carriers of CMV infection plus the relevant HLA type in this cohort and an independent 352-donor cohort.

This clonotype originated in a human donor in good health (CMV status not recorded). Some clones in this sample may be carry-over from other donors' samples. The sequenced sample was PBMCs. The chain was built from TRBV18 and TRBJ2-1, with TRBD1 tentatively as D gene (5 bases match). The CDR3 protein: CASSPMPGMEIGLFF. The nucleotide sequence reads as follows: TGTGCCAGCTCACCAATGCCAGGGATGGAGATTGGTCTGTTCTTC.